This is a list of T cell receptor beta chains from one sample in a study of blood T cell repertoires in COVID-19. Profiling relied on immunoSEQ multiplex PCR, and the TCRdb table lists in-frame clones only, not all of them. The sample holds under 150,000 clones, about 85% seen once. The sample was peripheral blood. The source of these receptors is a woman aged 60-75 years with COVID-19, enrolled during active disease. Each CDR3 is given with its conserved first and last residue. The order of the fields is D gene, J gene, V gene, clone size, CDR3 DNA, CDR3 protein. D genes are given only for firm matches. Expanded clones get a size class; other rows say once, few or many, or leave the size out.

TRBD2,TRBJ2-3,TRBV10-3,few,TGTGCCATCAGAACCTACCTTAGCGGGGGGGGCCCAGATACGCAGTATTTT,CAIRTYLSGGGPDTQYF
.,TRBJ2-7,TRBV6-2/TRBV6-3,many,TGTGCCAGCAGTTATCTAGGGGGCTCCTACGAGCAGTACTTC,CASSYLGGSYEQYF
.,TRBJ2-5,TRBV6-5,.,TGTGCCAGCAGTCGGGACTACCAAGAGACCCAGTACTTC,CASSRDYQETQYF
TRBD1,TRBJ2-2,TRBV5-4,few,TGTGCCAGCAGGGTACAGGGGGCGAACACCGGGGAGCTGTTTTTT,CASRVQGANTGELFF
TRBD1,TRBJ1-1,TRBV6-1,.,TGTGCCAGCAACTTACAGGGGAATGAAGCTTTCTTT,CASNLQGNEAFF
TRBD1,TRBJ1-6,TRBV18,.,TGTGCCAGCTCACCGAACAGGGACAGGGGGGTCTCACCCCTCCACTTT,CASSPNRDRGVSPLHF
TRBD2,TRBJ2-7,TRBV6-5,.,TGTGCCAGCAGTTCCAATGGCGGGGGGGCGGTCTACGAGCAGTACTTC,CASSSNGGGAVYEQYF
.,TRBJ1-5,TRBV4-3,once,TGCGCCAGCAGCCCCGGCGGGGGTCAGCCCCAGCATTTT,CASSPGGGQPQHF
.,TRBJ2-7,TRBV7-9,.,TGTGCCAGCAGCTTACAGACTACTTACGAGCAGTACTTC,CASSLQTTYEQYF
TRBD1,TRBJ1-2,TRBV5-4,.,TGTGCCAGCAGTCTAGACAGGGCCGCCTATGGCTACACCTTC,CASSLDRAAYGYTF
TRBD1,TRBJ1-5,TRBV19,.,TGTGCCAGTAGTTCCCGGGACAGTTATAGCAATCAGCCCCAGCATTTT,CASSSRDSYSNQPQHF
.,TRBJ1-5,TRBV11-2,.,TGTGCCAGCAGCTTCCAGTCCGATCAGCCCCAGCATTTT,CASSFQSDQPQHF
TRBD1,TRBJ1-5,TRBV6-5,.,TGTGCCAGCAGTTACCTGACAGGGGGCAGTCAGCCCCAGCATTTT,CASSYLTGGSQPQHF
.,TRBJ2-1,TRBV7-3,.,TGTGCCAGCAGCTTAGGTAGTGAGCAGTTCTTC,CASSLGSEQFF
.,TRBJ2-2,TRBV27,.,TGTGCCAGCAGTTTGGCAAACACCGGGGAGCTGTTTTTT,CASSLANTGELFF
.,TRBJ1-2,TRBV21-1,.,TGTGCCAGCAGCAAATATAGGGGGCAGGCCCAGGGCTACACCTTC,CASSKYRGQAQGYTF
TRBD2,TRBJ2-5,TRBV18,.,TGTGCCAGCTCATCTAGACTAGCGGGTCAAGAGACCCAGTACTTC,CASSSRLAGQETQYF
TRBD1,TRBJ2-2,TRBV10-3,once,TGTGCCATCAGCCCGGACAGGGTCACCGGGGAGCTGTTTTTT,CAISPDRVTGELFF
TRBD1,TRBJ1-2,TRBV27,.,TGTGCCAGCAGGAAACAGGGGAGAGATGGCTACACCTTC,CASRKQGRDGYTF
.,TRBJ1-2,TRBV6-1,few,TGTGCCAGCAGTGAGGGCTCACACAACTATGGCTACACCTTC,CASSEGSHNYGYTF
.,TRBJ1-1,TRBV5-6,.,TGTGCCAGCAGCTTAGGGGTTGGGGACACTGAAGCTTTCTTT,CASSLGVGDTEAFF
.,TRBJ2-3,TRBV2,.,TGTGCCAGCAGTGCAGGGGTGGGGACAGATACGCAGTATTTT,CASSAGVGTDTQYF
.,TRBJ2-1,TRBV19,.,TGTGCCAGTAGTTTCCCAGGGGCTGACAATGAGCAGTTCTTC,CASSFPGADNEQFF
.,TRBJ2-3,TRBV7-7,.,TGTGCTAGCAGCTTAGCGGTGTCAGGCCCCGGCACAGATACGCAGTATTTT,CASSLAVSGPGTDTQYF
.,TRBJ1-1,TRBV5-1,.,TGCGCCAGCAGCTTGATAAGCATAGAGAACACTGAAGCTTTCTTT,CASSLISIENTEAFF
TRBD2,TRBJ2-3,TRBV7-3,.,TGTGCCAGCAGCTTCCGGGGGGAAGGTACAGATACGCAGTATTTT,CASSFRGEGTDTQYF
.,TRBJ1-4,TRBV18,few,TGTGCCAGCTCAATGGGGTCAGGGGAAAAACTGTTTTTT,CASSMGSGEKLFF
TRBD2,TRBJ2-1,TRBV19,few,TGTGCCAGTACCCCGAGGCGAGCGGGGGGGGCCTCAAAGGGCTTTAATGAGCAGTTCTTC,CASTPRRAGGASKGFNEQFF
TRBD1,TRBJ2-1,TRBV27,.,TGTGCCAGCAGTTTATCGACAGGGTACAATGAGCAGTTCTTC,CASSLSTGYNEQFF
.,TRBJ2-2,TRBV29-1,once,TGCAGCGTTGGGCGGGACAGTACCACCGGGGAGCTGTTTTTT,CSVGRDSTTGELFF
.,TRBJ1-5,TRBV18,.,TGTGCCAGCTCACCAGGCGGGGACCGGTCCTGGCAGCCCCAGCATTTT,CASSPGGDRSWQPQHF
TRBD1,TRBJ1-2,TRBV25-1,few,TGTGCCAGCGGGGACAGGGGGCTTGGCTACACCTTC,CASGDRGLGYTF
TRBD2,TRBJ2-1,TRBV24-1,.,TGTGCCACCAGTGGCCCGGGACTAGCCAATTACAATGAGCAGTTCTTC,CATSGPGLANYNEQFF
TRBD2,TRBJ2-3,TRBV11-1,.,TGTGCCAGCAGCTTCCTAGCGGGAGCTAGCACAGATACGCAGTATTTT,CASSFLAGASTDTQYF
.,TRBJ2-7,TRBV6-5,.,TGTGCCAGCAGCGATACCGGGACCCAGGGGCGCGAGCAGTACTTC,CASSDTGTQGREQYF
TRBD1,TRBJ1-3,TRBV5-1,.,TGCGCCAGCAGCATGAGCGACAGGGGGCATGGAAACACCATATATTTT,CASSMSDRGHGNTIYF
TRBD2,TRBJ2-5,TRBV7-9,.,TGTGCCACCAGCGGGGGGGCCGGAGAGACCCAGTACTTC,CATSGGAGETQYF
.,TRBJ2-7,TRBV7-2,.,TGTGCCAGCAGCTTAGCGTCCTTGTCCTACGAGCAGTACTTC,CASSLASLSYEQYF
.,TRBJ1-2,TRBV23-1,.,TGCGCCACGAGGGAGACTAACTATGGCTACACCTTC,CATRETNYGYTF
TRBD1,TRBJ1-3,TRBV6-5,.,TGTGCCAGCAGACAGGGGCAGGGAAACACCATATATTTT,CASRQGQGNTIYF
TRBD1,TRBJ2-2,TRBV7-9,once,TGTGCCAGCGGAAGAACGGACAGGGCGACCGGGGAGCTGTTTTTT,CASGRTDRATGELFF
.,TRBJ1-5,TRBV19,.,TGTGCCAGTAGTGGGGTTGGGGGGAGCAATCAGCCCCAGCATTTT,CASSGVGGSNQPQHF
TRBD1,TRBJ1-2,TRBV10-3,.,TGTGCCATCAGTAGACAGGGAACGGACTATGGCTACACCTTC,CAISRQGTDYGYTF
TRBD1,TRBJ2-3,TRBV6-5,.,TGTGCCAGCAGGAGGGGACAGTCGTACACAGATACGCAGTATTTT,CASRRGQSYTDTQYF
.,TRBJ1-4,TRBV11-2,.,TGTGCCAGCAGCTTAGATGCGGGGGCTTGGGAAAAACTGTTTTTT,CASSLDAGAWEKLFF
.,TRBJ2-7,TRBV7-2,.,TGTGCCAGCAGCTTCTCGACTGCCTCCTACGAGCAGTACTTC,CASSFSTASYEQYF
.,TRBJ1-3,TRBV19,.,TGTGCCAGTAGTATTAACAGGGCGGAAACTGGAAACACCATATATTTT,CASSINRAETGNTIYF
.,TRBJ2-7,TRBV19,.,TGTGCCAGTAGTATCCTCGACGGAGGATACGAGCAGTACTTC,CASSILDGGYEQYF
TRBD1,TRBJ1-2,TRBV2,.,TGTGCCAGCACAGGACAGGGGGCGAGCTATGGCTACACCTTC,CASTGQGASYGYTF